The sequence of this T cell receptor beta chain was determined in a study of OX40 agonist ivuxolimab in advanced cancers. Study background: Administration of intravenous ivuxolimab to patients occurred every 2 weeks at 0.01 to 10 mg/kg. Cohort: 75% to 90% men, mean age approximately 66, aged about 23 to 79.

The CDR3 has 16 amino acids. Losses at the gene ends were 0 bases for V and 2 bases for J; bases not matched to a gene: 8. Germline CDR1 is GTSNPN and CDR2 is SVGIG (reference sequence). This table comes from immunoSEQ multiplex PCR, and its TCRdb copy is limited to in-frame clones, with some not included. Of around 95,000 clones listed, approximately 90% are singletons. Worth noting for this clone: Antigen: not known.

Notes on the study in general: Nonresponders, in some cases, also had low normalized T-cell clonal expansion.

The source of this sequence is an adult with an advanced solid tumor such as melanoma, head and neck, liver or kidney cancer. J is TRBJ1-2 and V is TRBV30, with 8 positions matching TRBD1. This sample comprised CD4+ or CD8+ T cells sorted from blood, obtained in a trial of the OX40 agonist ivuxolimab. The CDR3 DNA is TGTGCCTGGAGTGTACGAGGGACAGGAGCCAACTATGGCTACACCTTC. As protein: CAWSVRGTGANYGYTF.